These T cell receptor beta chains were read from a single sample in a study of regulatory T cells in long-lasting Graves disease. A single record per CDR3 protein comes from TCRdb applying MiXCR to the multiplex PCR reads. The sample holds some 250,000 distinct CDR3 sequences; approximately 20% are singletons and the top ten take approximately 20%. Material: peripheral blood mononuclear cells (PBMCs), obtained at new diagnosis, from a patient treated with antithyroid drugs. All receptors come from a female donor with Graves disease. The CDR3 runs from the conserved cysteine through the conserved F or W. The order of the fields is D gene, CDR3 length, clone size, V gene, J gene, CDR3 protein, CDR3 DNA. The D gene is left open where the match is weak. Only part of the rows carry a size: once, few, many, or a class if the clone is expanded.

D: .
length: 13
size: many
V: TRBV12-3/TRBV12-4
J: TRBJ1-5
CDR3: CASSQTAPQPQHF
DNA: TGTGCCAGCAGTCAGACAGCCCCTCAGCCCCAGCATTTT

D: TRBD2
length: 15
size: few
V: TRBV19
J: TRBJ2-1
CDR3: CASGAGGSSYNEQFF
DNA: TGTGCCAGCGGGGCGGGAGGGAGCTCCTACAATGAGCAGTTCTTC

D: TRBD2
length: 17
size: .
V: TRBV7-2
J: TRBJ2-5
CDR3: CASRVAGSEHRGETQYF
DNA: TGTGCCAGCAGAGTAGCGGGTTCCGAACACCGGGGAGAGACCCAGTACTTC

D: .
length: 12
size: few
V: TRBV20-1
J: TRBJ2-5
CDR3: CSARAPGETQYF
DNA: TGCAGTGCTAGAGCCCCAGGAGAGACCCAGTACTTC

D: .
length: 15
size: many
V: TRBV14
J: TRBJ1-4
CDR3: CASSQDLSGLGGLFF
DNA: TGTGCCAGCAGCCAAGATTTAAGCGGTCTAGGAGGACTGTTTTTT

D: .
length: 14
size: many
V: TRBV5-1
J: TRBJ2-7
CDR3: CASSRGAGAAGAYF
DNA: TGCGCCAGCAGCCGGGGGGCAGGCGCGGCCGGTGCGTACTTC

D: .
length: 14
size: many
V: TRBV11-2
J: TRBJ2-7
CDR3: CASSLGGEVYEQYF
DNA: TGTGCCAGCAGCTTGGGCGGGGAGGTCTACGAGCAGTACTTC

D: TRBD2
length: 18
size: .
V: TRBV15
J: TRBJ2-1
CDR3: CATSSPGSTKPGGDEQFF
DNA: TGTGCCACCAGCAGCCCGGGCTCTACTAAGCCGGGAGGCGATGAGCAGTTCTTC

D: TRBD1
length: 15
size: .
V: TRBV6-2/TRBV6-3
J: TRBJ2-7
CDR3: CASSYPGTETYEQYF
DNA: TGTGCCAGCAGTTACCCCGGGACAGAGACCTACGAGCAGTACTTC

D: TRBD1
length: 14
size: .
V: TRBV5-1
J: TRBJ1-1
CDR3: CASSLGQGLTEAFF
DNA: TGCGCCAGCAGCCTCGGACAGGGTCTTACTGAAGCTTTCTTT

D: .
length: 15
size: many
V: TRBV29-1
J: TRBJ1-4
CDR3: CSVSKDPQTNEKLFF
DNA: TGCAGCGTGTCTAAGGACCCCCAAACTAATGAAAAACTGTTTTTT

D: .
length: 16
size: many
V: TRBV5-1
J: TRBJ1-6
CDR3: CASSITGTRNNSPLHF
DNA: TGTGCCAGCAGCATCACCGGGACACGGAATAATTCACCCCTCCACTTT

D: .
length: 15
size: .
V: TRBV10-3
J: TRBJ1-5
CDR3: CAIRAGGGGNQPQHF
DNA: TGTGCCATCAGGGCCGGTGGGGGGGGCAATCAGCCCCAGCATTTT

D: TRBD2
length: 15
size: few
V: TRBV6-2/TRBV6-3
J: TRBJ2-2
CDR3: CASRTRTSSTGELFF
DNA: TGTGCCAGCAGGACCAGGACTAGTAGCACCGGGGAGCTGTTTTTT

D: TRBD1
length: 13
size: many
V: TRBV30
J: TRBJ2-7
CDR3: CACRGLQYYEQYF
DNA: TGTGCCTGCAGGGGGCTACAATACTACGAGCAGTACTTC

D: TRBD2
length: 15
size: few
V: TRBV9
J: TRBJ2-5
CDR3: CASSVAGGIQETQYF
DNA: TGTGCCAGCAGCGTAGCGGGAGGGATTCAAGAGACCCAGTACTTC

D: .
length: 17
size: .
V: TRBV12-3/TRBV12-4
J: TRBJ2-1
CDR3: CASGRRKGGTSYNEQFF
DNA: TGTGCCAGCGGCCGACGTAAAGGCGGGACCTCCTACAATGAGCAGTTCTTC

D: .
length: 12
size: .
V: TRBV7-2
J: TRBJ2-2
CDR3: CASSPRAGELVF
DNA: TGTGCCAGCAGCCCCAGGGCCGGGGAGCTGGTTTTT

D: TRBD2
length: 16
size: many
V: TRBV10-3
J: TRBJ2-1
CDR3: CAISREGSSGINEQFF
DNA: TGTGCCATCAGTCGGGAGGGGTCTAGCGGGATTAATGAGCAGTTCTTC

D: TRBD1
length: 15
size: many
V: TRBV7-2
J: TRBJ1-2
CDR3: CASSEDREANGGYTF
DNA: TGTGCCAGCAGCGAAGACAGGGAGGCCAACGGTGGCTACACCTTC

D: TRBD2
length: 17
size: .
V: TRBV12-3/TRBV12-4
J: TRBJ2-1
CDR3: CASSGPGTSGLYNEQFF
DNA: TGTGCCAGCAGTGGGCCCGGGACTAGCGGGCTCTACAATGAGCAGTTCTTC

D: TRBD2
length: 15
size: .
V: TRBV11-3
J: TRBJ2-7
CDR3: CASSPHAGGPYEQYF
DNA: TGTGCCAGCAGCCCTCACGCGGGAGGGCCCTACGAGCAGTACTTC

D: .
length: 14
size: many
V: TRBV30
J: TRBJ1-2
CDR3: CAWSPPGGTYGYTF
DNA: TGTGCCTGGAGTCCACCCGGGGGTACCTATGGCTACACCTTC

D: TRBD2
length: 16
size: many
V: TRBV6-1
J: TRBJ2-1
CDR3: CASSPLLAGGSNEQFF
DNA: TGTGCCAGCAGTCCCCTTTTAGCGGGAGGTTCCAATGAGCAGTTCTTC

D: .
length: 13
size: .
V: TRBV10-2
J: TRBJ1-1
CDR3: CASSQDWAGGAFF
DNA: TGCGCCAGCAGCCAGGACTGGGCGGGGGGAGCTTTCTTT